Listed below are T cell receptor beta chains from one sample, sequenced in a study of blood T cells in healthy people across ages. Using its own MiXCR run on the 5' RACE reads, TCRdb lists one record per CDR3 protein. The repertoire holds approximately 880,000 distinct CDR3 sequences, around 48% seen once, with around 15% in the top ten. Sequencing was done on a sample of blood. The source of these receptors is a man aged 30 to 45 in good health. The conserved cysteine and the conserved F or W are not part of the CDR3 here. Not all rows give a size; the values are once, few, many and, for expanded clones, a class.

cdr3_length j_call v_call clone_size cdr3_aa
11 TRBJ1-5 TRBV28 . ASSAQSGGPQH
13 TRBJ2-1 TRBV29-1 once SVEEGDLSPNEQF
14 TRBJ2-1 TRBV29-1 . SVELAGASSYNEQF
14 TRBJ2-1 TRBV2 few ASSDLQGSSYNEQF
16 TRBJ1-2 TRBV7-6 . ASSLGAGREDFNYGYT
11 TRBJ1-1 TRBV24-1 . ATSDFRYTEAF
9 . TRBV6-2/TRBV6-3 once ATADRGEQY
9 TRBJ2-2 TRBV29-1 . SGQKSGELF
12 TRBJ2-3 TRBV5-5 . ASSPTGLGDTQY
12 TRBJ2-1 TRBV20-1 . SASRASVSDEQF
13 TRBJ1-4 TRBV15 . ATSGGQASNEKLF
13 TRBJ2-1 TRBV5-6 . ASSRGTRLHNEQF
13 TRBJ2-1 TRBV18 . ASSAGQGVYNEQF
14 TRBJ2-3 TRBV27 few ASKGLGGGSTDTQY
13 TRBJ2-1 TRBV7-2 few ASSSEGSPYNEQF
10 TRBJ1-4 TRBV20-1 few SARPGTEKLF
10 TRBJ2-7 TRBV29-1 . SIVRDSHEQY
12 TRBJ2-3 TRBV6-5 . ASSYEDSTDTQY
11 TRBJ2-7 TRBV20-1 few SAGRDRGHEQY
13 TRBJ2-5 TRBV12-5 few ASGLTSGYQETQY
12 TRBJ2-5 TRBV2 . ASSEDYMQETQY
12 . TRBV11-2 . ASSFDRVVHEQY